This T cell receptor (beta chain) was profiled in a study of CD8+ T cells in alopecia areata. Study observations and caveats: Patients shared TCRs less clearly than mice did, possibly for HLA-related reasons. Resident alphabeta T-cell populations of normal skin are likewise subject to sequencing in scalp samples.

Sequencing relied on a cDNA template that was reverse transcribed from extracted RNA. Measured with immunoSEQ multiplex PCR; TCRdb has only the in-frame clones, and not every one. Altogether about 270,000 clones were found in the sample, and no singletons occur. About this clone: Its specificity is not known. Germline and genes: mouse. With the read ending 4 residues before the CDR3 end, the germline J gene is used to fill in that end. Other DNA sequences in the sample encode the same CDR3.

This CDR3 is built from 15 residues. Looked up from germline, CDR1 is NSHNY and CDR2 is SYGAGN. Markers including CD4, CD8alpha, NKG2D and NKG2ACE guided sorting of pooled cutaneous lymph node cells. The receptor comes from a C3H/HeJ mouse with alopecia areata. Mice of this strain are of MHC haplotype H2-k. The sequenced sample was CD4+ T cells sorted from a lymph node. The chain joins TRBV13-1 to TRBJ2-7, with 11 nucleotides matching TRBD2. The sequenced CDR3 bases are TGTGCCAGCAGTGATGCGAGGACTGGGGGGTAT. It yields the protein CASSDARTGGY. The full CDR3 protein is CASSDARTGGYEQYF.